This T cell receptor beta chain was sequenced in a study of T cell repertoires in cytomegalovirus infection. Turning to the study itself: It was the public TCR beta signatures that indicated both CMV infection and matching HLA type. General study results and limits: Identification of carriers of CMV plus the relevant HLA was achieved through cumulative public TCR beta family frequency.

TCRdb ran MiXCR on the reads and lists one entry per CDR3 protein. Of about 300,000 distinct CDR3 sequences in the sample, about a tenth were seen once. This clonotype has ten or more counts. Its antigen is undetermined. Trimming removed 3 bases from V and 9 bases from J; junction bases left unmatched: 11. The CDR3 is 15 residues long. Germline V lookup: CDR1 SGDLS, CDR2 YYNGEE. The material sequenced was PBMCs. The clonotype was recovered from a human donor in good health (CMV status not recorded). Some clones in this sample may be carry-over from other donors' samples. V is TRBV9 and J is TRBJ2-1; 8 nucleotides agree with TRBD1. CDR3 bases: TGTGCCAGCAGCGCCGGGACAGGATCTGGGGGTGAGCAGTTCTTC. Protein: CASSAGTGSGGEQFF. Full variable domain (remainder filled in from reference TRBV9 and TRBJ2-1): DSGVTQTPKHLITATGQRVTLRCSPRSGDLSVYWYQQSLDQGLQFLIQYYNGEERAKGNILERFSAQQFPDLHSELNLSSLELGDSALYFCASSAGTGSGGEQFFGPGTRLTVL.